Detailed here is one T cell receptor beta chain. The record originates from a study of blood T cell repertoires in COVID-19. Generated by immunoSEQ multiplex PCR, the TCRdb table keeps only in-frame clones and is missing some. The table includes 45,000 to 60,000 clones, roughly 84% detected once. The CDR3 loop spans 17 amino acids. Trimming cost V 1 base and J 4 bases, with 20 bases left between them. Germline assignment: CDR1 GTSNPN and CDR2 SVGIG (reference sequence). Sequencing used peripheral blood. The receptor comes from a man of 80 years or more with COVID-19, enrolled during active disease. This rearrangement joins TRBV30 to TRBJ1-5; perhaps TRBD1 as D (6 bases). CDR3 DNA sequence: TGTGCCTGGAGTGCAACGACAAAGGGGGTAGGGAATCAGCCCCAGCATTTT. It yields the protein CAWSATTKGVGNQPQHF.